The clone carrying this T cell receptor (beta chain) was seen at least ten times. Time point defined: newly diagnosed GD, antithyroid drugs for less than 3 months. From RNA extracted from PBMCs, the TCR library was made. The data originate from a study of regulatory T cells in long-lasting Graves disease. Combining iRepertoire HTBI primers with Arm-PCR of CDR3 regions, the authors built TCR beta libraries. TCRdb re-analysed the multiplex PCR reads in MiXCR, keeping a single row per CDR3 protein. The sample contains roughly 530,000 distinct CDR3 sequences, roughly 16% of which appear only once. Between the trimmed V and J ends, which lost 0 bases and 3 bases, there was a span of 7 bases. This CDR3 region has 13 residues. Germline lookup yields CDR1 DFQATT and CDR2 SNEGSKA (reference sequence). In addition, the sample was reused for a study of T cells in Graves' hyperthyroidism and ophthalmopathy.

This material consisted of peripheral blood mononuclear cells (PBMCs), taken at new diagnosis, from a patient treated with antithyroid drugs. This TCR was sampled from a woman in her forties or fifties with Graves disease. This sequence joins TRBV20-1 and TRBJ2-3; unclear D gene. The CDR3 loop reads CSARDLGTDTQYF. The CDR3 nucleotides are TGCAGTGCTAGAGATCTCGGGACAGATACGCAGTATTTT.